The 8 T cell receptor beta chains below were found in one sample sequenced in a study of blood T cell repertoires in COVID-19. Profiled with immunoSEQ multiplex PCR; TCRdb holds only in-frame clones, not every one. The sample consists of 230,000 or so clones, 75% to 90% of them appearing once. The sequenced sample consisted of peripheral blood. All receptors come from a woman between 35 and 50 years old who had recovered from COVID-19.

The chain employs TRBV27 and TRBJ2-1, with a weak D call TRBD1 (6 bases). CDR1 and CDR2 from the germline V gene are MNHEY and SMNVEV (reference sequence). The CDR3 consists of 13 residues. V lost 5 bases and J 6 bases, leaving 11 bases between the germline ends. CDR3 bases: TGTGCCAGCAGTCTTGACAGGACCAATGAGCAGTTCTTC. As protein: CASSLDRTNEQFF.

This chain joins TRBV15 and TRBJ2-6; weak D call: TRBD1 (6 bases). V lost 0 bases to trimming and J lost 4 bases, with 19 bases between them. There are 19 residues in the CDR3. Germline assignment: CDR1 LNHNV and CDR2 YYDKDF (reference sequence). The CDR3 region is CATSREWDTGLSGANVLTF. The CDR3 DNA reads as TGTGCCACCAGCAGAGAGTGGGACACGGGCCTGTCGGGGGCCAACGTCCTGACTTTC.

This sequence joins TRBV21-1 and TRBJ1-2; the table's D call TRBD1 went unverified against the DNA. TRBV21-1 is shown as a pseudogene. CDR3 length: 13 amino acids. CDR3 in amino acids: CASSKVGGCGYTF. The CDR3 DNA is TGTGCCAGCAGCAAAGTTGGGGGCTGCGGCTACACCTTC.

V usage is TRBV14 and J usage is TRBJ2-7; 7 nucleotides align to TRBD1. The CDR3 totals 16 residues. Germline trimming cut 4 bases from V and 2 bases from J; bases unmatched to any gene: 11. Germline-derived CDR1 and CDR2 are SGHDN and FVKESK. The CDR3 is CASSLDSPTGPYEQYF. The CDR3 nucleotides are TGTGCCAGCAGCCTAGACTCACCGACAGGGCCCTACGAGCAGTACTTC.

This clone appeared a single time. The gene calls are TRBV2 and TRBJ1-4; D is unclear. Germline CDR1 and CDR2: SNHLY and FYNNEI. This CDR3 is 14 amino acids long. The ends were cut back, 1 base at V and 7 bases at J, with 10 bases in the middle. The CDR3 sequence is CASSEVAGVEKLFF. The CDR3 DNA follows: TGTGCCAGCAGTGAAGTAGCCGGGGTTGAAAAACTGTTTTTT. The full variable domain, rest sourced from reference TRBV2 and TRBJ1-4, is EPEVTQTPSHQVTQMGQEVILRCVPISNHLYFYWYRQILGQKVEFLVSFYNNEISEKSEIFDDQFSVERPDGSNFTLKIRSTKLEDSAMYFCASSEVAGVEKLFFGSGTQLSVL.

This sequence joins TRBV5-1 and TRBJ2-7; possibly TRBD1 for D (5 bases). Between the trimmed V and J ends, which lost 2 bases and 6 bases, there was a span of 12 bases. Germline V CDR1 and CDR2: SGHRS, YFSETQ. The CDR3 runs 13 residues. CDR3 sequence (DNA): TGCGCCAGCAGCTTAAAGGTTGGGGCCGAGCAGTACTTC. Translating gives CASSLKVGAEQYF.

The chain combines TRBV12-3 or TRBV12-4 with TRBJ1-6; the match to TRBD1 covers 7 bases. This CDR3 has 13 residues. V was pared by 1 base and J by 12 bases, with 3 bases of the junction left unmatched. The CDR3 here is CASSLGQGLPLHF. The DNA for the CDR3 is TGTGCCAGCAGTTTAGGACAGGGATTACCCCTCCACTTT.

The rearrangement joins TRBV7-2 to TRBJ1-2; D is undetermined. CDR1 is SGHTA, CDR2 FQGNSA, per germline. V gave up 4 bases and J gave up 8 bases, with 17 bases separating them. There are 14 residues in the CDR3. CDR3 coding DNA: TGTGCCAGCAGCTCGGCTAACAGAGTCTCGGGCTACACCTTC. This gives the protein CASSSANRVSGYTF.